This T cell receptor (beta chain) was observed in a study of blood T cell repertoires in COVID-19. Study context: The United States, Italy and Spain provided the acute and convalescent COVID-19 samples.

The CDR3 totals 15 residues. The V and J ends lost 2 bases and 6 bases respectively, with 15 bases between them. CDR1 SEHNR and CDR2 FQNEAQ come from the germline V gene (reference sequence). The method was immunoSEQ multiplex PCR; TCRdb's version includes in-frame clones alone and lacks a portion of them. The table records a few hundred thousand clones, 89% of them present only once. This chain joins TRBV7-9 and TRBJ2-3; D is possibly TRBD2 (5 bases). Sequenced input: PBMCs or T cells enriched from blood (not recorded which). This TCR was sampled from a woman between 35 and 50 years old who had recovered from COVID-19. DNA for the CDR3: TGTGCCAGCAGCTTAAGGACCTCGACTACTGATACGCAGTATTTT. Translated: CASSLRTSTTDTQYF.